Listed here is a single T cell receptor (beta chain). Its antigen is as yet unknown. The read finishes 3 residues shy of the CDR3 end, and the germline J gene is used to complete it. CDR3 length equals 14 residues. Germline V gene data show CDR1 as SGHDN and CDR2 as FVKESK. Trimming removed 5 bases at V and 0 bases at J, with 5 bases between. This sample stems from a study of T cells in women clearing cervical HPV infection. Looking at the study overall: Case blood was drawn when the lesion was first found; control blood after infection became undetectable. Study-wide findings and caveats: TRBV6-7 relative abundance averaged 0.11% in cases and 0.16% in controls. CIN3+ cases had significantly higher TCR repertoire richness than controls, but evenness did not differ.

Sequencing was performed with immunoSEQ multiplex PCR; in TCRdb, only in-frame clones are kept and a portion is missing. The sample's table shows roughly 48,000 clones. Sequencing was carried out using blood buffy coat. The receptor was derived from a woman between 18 and 69 years old with a cervical HPV16 infection that either progressed to CIN3+ or cleared (not recorded which). V usage is TRBV14 and J usage is TRBJ2-6, with D unresolved. This CDR3 is CASSYISGANVLTF. The CDR3 bases that were read are TGTGCCAGCAGCTATATCTCTGGGGCCAACGTC.